Listed below are T cell receptor beta chains from one sample, sequenced in a study of T cell responses to AZD1222 COVID-19 vaccine. Assay: immunoSEQ multiplex PCR; the TCRdb copy retains only in-frame clones and omits some. The table records roughly 150,000 clones, about 93% of them present only once. The sample consisted of peripheral blood, taken on day 0 of AZD1222 vaccination. These receptors were obtained from an adult in good health. CDR3s include the opening cysteine and the closing phenylalanine or tryptophan. Each record gives: clone size, V gene, D gene, J gene, CDR3 DNA, CDR3 protein. A D gene is named only where the DNA matches it firmly. For some rows the clone size is stated as once, few or many, or as a class when expanded; others skip it.

clone size: .; V gene: TRBV2; D gene: TRBD1; J gene: TRBJ1-1; CDR3 DNA: TGTGCCAGCCGGGACAGGGTAAATTTGGACACTGAAGCTTTCTTT; CDR3 protein: CASRDRVNLDTEAFF
clone size: .; V gene: TRBV6-5; D gene: TRBD1; J gene: TRBJ1-5; CDR3 DNA: TGTGCCAGCAGCCTAACAGGGGTGGATCAGCCCCAGCATTTT; CDR3 protein: CASSLTGVDQPQHF
clone size: .; V gene: TRBV9; D gene: TRBD2; J gene: TRBJ2-3; CDR3 DNA: TGTGCCAGCAGCGTAGCTGCCTTAGCGGGAGGTTTGGATACGCAGTATTTT; CDR3 protein: CASSVAALAGGLDTQYF
clone size: .; V gene: TRBV28; D gene: .; J gene: TRBJ2-7; CDR3 DNA: TGTGCCAGCAGTTTAGGGGGGCTGTCCTACGAGCAGTACTTC; CDR3 protein: CASSLGGLSYEQYF
clone size: .; V gene: TRBV5-4; D gene: .; J gene: TRBJ2-1; CDR3 DNA: TGTGCCAGCAGCTCACGAGGCGGCCCGAAAGGCAATGAGCAGTTCTTC; CDR3 protein: CASSSRGGPKGNEQFF
clone size: .; V gene: TRBV29-1; D gene: TRBD1; J gene: TRBJ1-1; CDR3 DNA: TGCAGCGTTAAGAGACAGGGCGTGCGCACTGAAGCTTTCTTT; CDR3 protein: CSVKRQGVRTEAFF
clone size: .; V gene: TRBV5-1; D gene: TRBD1; J gene: TRBJ2-1; CDR3 DNA: TGCGCCAGCAGCTTGGCCGCTGGGGACAGGGGATCGGTGCTCTCCTACAATGAGCAGTTCTTC; CDR3 protein: CASSLAAGDRGSVLSYNEQFF
clone size: .; V gene: TRBV7-9; D gene: .; J gene: TRBJ1-1; CDR3 DNA: TGTGCCAGCAGCTTAGTGGAGTGGGTGGGAGCTTTCTTT; CDR3 protein: CASSLVEWVGAFF
clone size: once; V gene: TRBV6-1; D gene: TRBD1; J gene: TRBJ2-1; CDR3 DNA: TGTGCCAGCAGTGAAGGATCAGGACAGGGGGCTAATGAGCAGTTCTTC; CDR3 protein: CASSEGSGQGANEQFF
clone size: .; V gene: TRBV5-1; D gene: .; J gene: TRBJ2-3; CDR3 DNA: TGCGCCAGCAGCTTGGCGCGACCAAGCACAGATACGCAGTATTTT; CDR3 protein: CASSLARPSTDTQYF
clone size: .; V gene: TRBV5-4; D gene: .; J gene: TRBJ2-7; CDR3 DNA: TGTGCCAGCAGCTCCCAGAACATAGACGAGCAGTACTTC; CDR3 protein: CASSSQNIDEQYF
clone size: once; V gene: TRBV5-1; D gene: TRBD1; J gene: TRBJ2-1; CDR3 DNA: TGCGCCAGCAGCTTGACCCTCGACAGGGGACGATACAATGAGCAGTTCTTC; CDR3 protein: CASSLTLDRGRYNEQFF
clone size: .; V gene: TRBV7-9; D gene: TRBD2; J gene: TRBJ2-7; CDR3 DNA: TGTGCCAGCAGCTTATTTACTAGCGGGATAGCATGG; CDR3 protein: CASSLFTSGIAW
clone size: .; V gene: TRBV28; D gene: .; J gene: TRBJ1-1; CDR3 DNA: TGTGCCAGCAACATCGCCGACAGACCCCACACTGAAGCTTTCTTT; CDR3 protein: CASNIADRPHTEAFF
clone size: .; V gene: TRBV7-9; D gene: .; J gene: TRBJ2-7; CDR3 DNA: TGTGCCAGCAACCATCGGGGTTCCTACGAGCAGTACTTC; CDR3 protein: CASNHRGSYEQYF
clone size: .; V gene: TRBV27; D gene: TRBD2; J gene: TRBJ2-7; CDR3 DNA: TGTGCCAGCAGTGCAGGACTAGCGGGGTACGAGCAGTACTTC; CDR3 protein: CASSAGLAGYEQYF
clone size: .; V gene: TRBV4-3; D gene: .; J gene: TRBJ2-2; CDR3 DNA: TGCGCCAGCAGCCAATTGCAACTGAACACCGGGGAGCTGTTTTTT; CDR3 protein: CASSQLQLNTGELFF
clone size: .; V gene: TRBV28; D gene: .; J gene: TRBJ1-2; CDR3 DNA: TGTGCCAGCAGTGGGCACATTTCAGGGGACTTGAGTGGCTACACCTTC; CDR3 protein: CASSGHISGDLSGYTF
clone size: .; V gene: TRBV5-5; D gene: TRBD2; J gene: TRBJ2-1; CDR3 DNA: TGTGCCAGCAGCCCTACCGGGACTAGCGGGGGGTGGTCCTACAATGAGCAGTTCTTC; CDR3 protein: CASSPTGTSGGWSYNEQFF
clone size: .; V gene: TRBV6-5; D gene: .; J gene: TRBJ1-1; CDR3 DNA: TGTGCCAGCATGCTAACAGTGAACACTGAAGCTTTCTTT; CDR3 protein: CASMLTVNTEAFF
clone size: .; V gene: TRBV6-5; D gene: .; J gene: TRBJ2-2; CDR3 DNA: TGTGCCAGCAGTTACTCGGTGGGGAACACCGGGGAGCTGTTTTTT; CDR3 protein: CASSYSVGNTGELFF
clone size: .; V gene: TRBV28; D gene: .; J gene: TRBJ1-4; CDR3 DNA: TGTGCCAGCTCTCATGGCAATGAAAAACTGTTTTTT; CDR3 protein: CASSHGNEKLFF
clone size: .; V gene: TRBV6-5; D gene: TRBD1; J gene: TRBJ2-7; CDR3 DNA: TGTGCCAGCAGCCGGGACAGGTTGGGGGAGCAGTACTTC; CDR3 protein: CASSRDRLGEQYF
clone size: few; V gene: TRBV7-8; D gene: .; J gene: TRBJ1-1; CDR3 DNA: TGTGCCAGCAGCCTTAGTTGGTTTGCTTTCTTT; CDR3 protein: CASSLSWFAFF
clone size: once; V gene: TRBV5-1; D gene: TRBD2; J gene: TRBJ2-3; CDR3 DNA: TGCGCCAGCAGCCCGGGACTAGCGGGAGGCACAGATACGCAGTATTTT; CDR3 protein: CASSPGLAGGTDTQYF
clone size: .; V gene: TRBV4-1; D gene: TRBD1; J gene: TRBJ1-2; CDR3 DNA: TGCGCCAGCAGCCAAGGGACCGGGACAGACTATGACTACACCTTC; CDR3 protein: CASSQGTGTDYDYTF
clone size: .; V gene: TRBV5-1; D gene: .; J gene: TRBJ1-1; CDR3 DNA: TGCGCCAGCAGCTTCGTCTCCGGACCGAACACTGAAGCTTTCTTT; CDR3 protein: CASSFVSGPNTEAFF